Sequencing of this T cell receptor beta chain was carried out in a study of monozygotic twins with inflammatory bowel disease. Whole-study findings and limits: Against healthy co-twins, IBD patients had lower TCRbeta diversity (measured by inverse Simpson).

Comment on this clonotype: Its cognate antigen is unknown.

TCRdb re-called the 5' RACE reads and catalogs CDR3 proteins one per entry, DNA excluded. The sample yields about 450,000 distinct CDR3 sequences, of which the top ten take up approximately 2.4%. The CDR3 length is 15 residues. Sequencing was performed on blood. The chain employs TRBV12-3 or TRBV12-4 and TRBJ1-5. This sequence was found in a human donor with ulcerative colitis or Crohn's disease, or a healthy co-twin of an affected twin (not recorded which). CDR3 amino acids: CASSLASANNQPQHF.